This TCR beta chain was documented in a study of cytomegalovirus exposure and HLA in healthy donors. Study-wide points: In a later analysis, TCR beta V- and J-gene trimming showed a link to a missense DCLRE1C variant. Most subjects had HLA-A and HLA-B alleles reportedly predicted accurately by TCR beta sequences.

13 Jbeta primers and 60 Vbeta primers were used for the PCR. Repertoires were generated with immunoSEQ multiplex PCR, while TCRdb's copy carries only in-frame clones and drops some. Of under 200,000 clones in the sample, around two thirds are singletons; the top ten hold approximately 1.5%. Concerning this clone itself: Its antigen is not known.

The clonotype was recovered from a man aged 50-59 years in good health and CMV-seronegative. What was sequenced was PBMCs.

The CDR3 nucleotides read TGTGCCAGCGGGTTAGGGGGCGCTGGGGCCAACGTCCTGACTTTC. Amino acid sequence: CASGLGGAGANVLTF. V is TRBV7-9 and J is TRBJ2-6; 7 nucleotides match TRBD1. Germline lookup yields CDR1 SEHNR and CDR2 FQNEAQ (reference sequence). The CDR3 length is 15 residues. Losses at the gene ends were 8 bases for V and 2 bases for J; bases not matched to a gene: 6.